Given below is one T cell receptor (beta chain) in context. These data come from a study of T cells in narcolepsy. CDR3 size: 17 residues. Germline V CDR1 and CDR2: MNHEY, SMNVEV (reference sequence). V lost 3 bases to trimming and J lost 1 base, with 15 bases between them. Profiling relied on immunoSEQ multiplex PCR, and the TCRdb table lists in-frame clones only, not all of them. Among 25,000 or so clones, 85% were seen once, and the ten largest hold roughly a tenth. The sequence derives from a human donor in good health. Sequences were obtained from memory (CD45RA-) CD4+ T cells from blood. The chain carries TRBV27 and TRBJ2-2; D could derive from TRBD1 or TRBD2 (5 bases each). For the CDR3, the DNA is TGTGCCAGCAGTTTTAGGCGGGTTCAGGGGAACACCGGGGAGCTGTTTTTT. As protein: CASSFRRVQGNTGELFF.